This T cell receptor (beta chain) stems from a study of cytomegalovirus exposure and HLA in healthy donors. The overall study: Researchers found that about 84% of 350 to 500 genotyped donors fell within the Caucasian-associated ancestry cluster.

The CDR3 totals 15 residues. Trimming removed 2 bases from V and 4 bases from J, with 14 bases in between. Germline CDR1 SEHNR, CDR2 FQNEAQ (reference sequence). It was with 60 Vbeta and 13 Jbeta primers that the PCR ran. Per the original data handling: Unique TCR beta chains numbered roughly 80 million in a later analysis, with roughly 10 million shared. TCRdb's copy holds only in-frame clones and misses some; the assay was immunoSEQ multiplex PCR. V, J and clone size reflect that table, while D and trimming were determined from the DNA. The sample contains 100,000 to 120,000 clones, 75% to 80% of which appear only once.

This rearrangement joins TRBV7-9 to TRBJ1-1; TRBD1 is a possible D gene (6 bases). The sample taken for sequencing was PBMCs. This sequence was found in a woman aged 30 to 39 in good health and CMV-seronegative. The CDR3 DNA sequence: TGTGCCAGCAGCTTATCGGACAGTTGGTCCACTGAAGCTTTCTTT. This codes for CASSLSDSWSTEAFF.